Each of the 21 T cell receptor beta chains below was sequenced from the same sample in a study of vaccination effects on CD4 cells after COVID-19. The antigens these receptors bind are not known. Antigen-specific CD4+ T cells were expanded with viral peptide pools in the ViraFEST assay before sequencing. It was after around 10 days of culture that CD4+ T cells were isolated. Sequenced by immunoSEQ multiplex PCR; TCRdb stores in-frame clones only, minus some. The sample shows tens of thousands of clones, roughly two thirds of them seen only once. The sample in question was CD4+ T cells from PBMCs cultured with HCoV-229E spike peptides, obtained before COVID-19 vaccination. The source is a human donor who received a COVID-19 vaccine.

The rearrangement links TRBV5-5 to TRBJ1-3; no definite D call. The CDR3 totals 16 residues. CDR1 and CDR2 from the germline V gene are SGHKS and YYEKEE (reference sequence). V lost 1 base and J lost 2, with 13 bases in between. CDR3 bases: TGTGCCAGCAGCTTGAATCTCCCTAATACTGGAAACACCATATATTTT. It is translated as CASSLNLPNTGNTIYF. The full variable domain, in which reference TRBV5-5 and TRBJ1-3 provide the parts outside the CDR3, is DAGVTQSPTHLIKTRGQQVTLRCSPISGHKSVSWYQQVLGQGPQFIFQYYEKEERGRGNFPDRFSARQFPNYSSELNVNALLLGDSALYLCASSLNLPNTGNTIYFGEGSWLTVV.

This chain uses TRBV14 with TRBJ1-3, with D possibly matching TRBD1 (6 bases). Deletions cut 6 bases from V and 1 base from J, with 16 bases between. CDR1 and CDR2 from the germline V gene are SGHDN and FVKESK. CDR3 length: 16 amino acids. In nucleotides, the CDR3 is TGTGCCAGCAGTCAGTTGGGGGGCTCATCTGGAAACACCATATATTTT. Translation gives CASSQLGGSSGNTIYF.

Only one count was recorded for this clone. The rearrangement joins TRBV4-3 to TRBJ1-1; TRBD1 is a possible D gene (5 bases). V lost 4 bases, J lost 1 base, and 10 bases lay in between. Germline-derived CDR1 and CDR2 are LGHNA and YSLEER. There are 14 residues in the CDR3. The DNA for the CDR3 is TGCGCCAGCAGCCCGGGGACGGCGAACACTGAAGCTTTCTTT. Its protein is CASSPGTANTEAFF.

This clone showed up just once. The CDR3 region is CASTGGTSGGVKDTQYF. CDR3 DNA: TGTGCCAGCACTGGAGGGACTAGCGGGGGGGTTAAAGATACGCAGTATTTT. The gene calls are TRBV2 and TRBJ2-3; TRBD2 agrees at 16 bases. V lost 7 bases, J lost 5 bases, and 9 bases stayed unmatched. CDR1 and CDR2 from the germline V gene are SNHLY and FYNNEI. The CDR3 is 17 amino acids.

The chain has TRBV2 and TRBJ1-5, with a tentative D call TRBD1 (6 bases). Trimming pared 6 bases from V and 0 bases from J, leaving 12 bases between. This CDR3 is 15 amino acids long. Germline V gene lookup returns CDR1 SNHLY and CDR2 FYNNEI. The CDR3, as DNA: TGTGCCAGCAGCAGGACAGTCAATAGCAATCAGCCCCAGCATTTT. It translates to CASSRTVNSNQPQHF.

The V and J genes are TRBV6-5 and TRBJ2-2; 9 positions agree with TRBD1. The CDR3 sequence is 15 residues long. Germline CDR1 MNHEY, CDR2 SVGAGI. V gave up 6 bases and J gave up 3 bases; unmatched junction bases: 5. The chain's CDR3 is CASSLTGGDTGELFF. CDR3 DNA sequence: TGTGCCAGCAGCCTAACAGGGGGCGACACCGGGGAGCTGTTTTTT.

V and J are TRBV5-5 and TRBJ2-5; possibly TRBD1 or TRBD2 for D (5 bases each). This CDR3 is built from 15 residues. Germline CDR1 is SGHKS and CDR2 is YYEKEE (reference sequence). The V end lost 4 bases, the J end lost 4 bases, and 17 bases lay between the germline ends. CDR3: CASSLMWGSRETQYF. Here the CDR3 DNA reads TGTGCCAGCAGCCTTATGTGGGGGAGTAGAGAGACCCAGTACTTC.

The chain joins TRBV20-1 to TRBJ2-1; tentative D call: TRBD1 (5 bases). The ends were cut back, 7 bases at V and 6 bases at J, with 10 bases in the middle. CDR3 length: 11 residues. CDR1 and CDR2 from the germline V gene are DFQATT and SNEGSKA (reference sequence). The CDR3 nucleotides are TGCAGTGGGACCAGGGTCAATGAGCAGTTCTTC. It codes for CSGTRVNEQFF.

The chain combines TRBV5-1 with TRBJ1-1, with no clear D. This CDR3 is 17 amino acids long. The germline V and J ends were trimmed by 5 bases and 4 bases, with 24 bases remaining between them. Germline V gene lookup returns CDR1 SGHRS and CDR2 YFSETQ. As DNA, the CDR3 is TGCGCCAGCAGTGCGTTGAGTGGTGGCAGGACGGGCACTGAAGCTTTCTTT. Its protein is CASSALSGGRTGTEAFF.

The chain has TRBV28 and TRBJ2-1; D unresolved. This CDR3 region has 12 residues. Trimming cost V 4 bases and J 4 bases, with 5 bases left between them. From germline, CDR1 is MDHEN and CDR2 SYDVKM. DNA of the CDR3: TGTGCCAGCAGTTACCCTTACAATGAGCAGTTCTTC. Residues: CASSYPYNEQFF.

This clone showed up just a few times. The chain links TRBV3-1 (or the pseudogene TRBV3-2) to TRBJ2-7; D gene uncertain. Germline V gene data show CDR1 as LGHDT and CDR2 as YNNKEL (reference sequence). The V end was cut by 0 bases, the J end by 2 bases, with 8 bases between. The CDR3 is 14 amino acids. CDR3 protein: CASSQDSFTYEQYF. Written as DNA, the CDR3 is TGTGCCAGCAGCCAAGATTCCTTTACCTACGAGCAGTACTTC.

The chain couples TRBV6-1 to TRBJ2-7, with D perhaps matching TRBD1 (5 bases). The CDR3 is 16 residues long. Per germline, CDR1 MNHNS and CDR2 SASEGT. Trimming removed 1 base from V and 3 bases from J, with 16 bases in between. The CDR3 DNA is TGTGCCAGCAGTGAAGTCCATCAGGGTCGGAGCTACGAGCAGTACTTC. Its translation: CASSEVHQGRSYEQYF.

This rearrangement joins TRBV10-2 to TRBJ2-7, with 7 nucleotides matching TRBD2. The length of the CDR3 is 14 residues. CDR1 and CDR2 from the germline V gene are WSHSY and SAAADI. V was pared by 2 bases and J by 5 bases, with 6 bases of the junction left unmatched. The CDR3 nucleotides read TGCGCCAGCAGTGAGCGGACTAGGGACCACGAGCAGTACTTC. This translates into CASSERTRDHEQYF.

The DNA of the CDR3 is TGCGCCAGCAGCTTAGGAGACAGTGTCCCTGAAGCTTTCTTT. Its protein product is CASSLGDSVPEAFF. The rearrangement uses TRBV5-1 and TRBJ1-1, with D possibly matching TRBD1 (5 bases). The length of the CDR3 is 14 residues. V was trimmed by 2 bases and J by 6 bases, leaving 14 bases between them. Per the germline V gene, CDR1 is SGHRS and CDR2 is YFSETQ.

There are a few counts of this clone. This chain uses TRBV2 with TRBJ1-1; a weak D match, TRBD1 (6 bases). The germline V gene encodes CDR1 SNHLY and CDR2 FYNNEI. The CDR3 sequence is 13 residues long. Trimming left V 7 bases short and J 1 base short, with 10 bases between. As DNA, the CDR3 is TGTGCCAGCATCGGACAGCCGAACACTGAAGCTTTCTTT. Translating gives CASIGQPNTEAFF.

The CDR3 region has the DNA TGTGCCAGCAGCCTCGACCTCTTGAACACTGAAGCTTTCTTT. This translates into CASSLDLLNTEAFF. The rearrangement links TRBV5-5 to TRBJ1-1; D is undetermined. The germline gives CDR1 SGHKS, CDR2 YYEKEE (reference sequence). This CDR3 is built from 14 residues. Trimming removed 4 bases at V and 0 bases at J, with 10 bases between.

The chain has TRBV4-3 and TRBJ1-3, with TRBD1 matching 7 bases. The CDR3 spans 15 residues. V lost 1 base to trimming and J lost 5 bases; unmatched junction nucleotides: 5. Germline V lookup: CDR1 LGHNA, CDR2 YSLEER. CDR3 residues: CASSQGLGQRNTIYF. The CDR3 DNA follows: TGCGCCAGCAGCCAAGGATTGGGACAGCGAAACACCATATATTTT.

V gene TRBV19 combines with J gene TRBJ2-1; 11 bases map to TRBD2. V lost 4 bases to trimming and J lost 6 bases; unmatched junction nucleotides: 8. CDR1 and CDR2 from the germline V gene are LNHDA and SQIVND (reference sequence). The CDR3 spans 16 residues. The CDR3 nucleotides read TGTGCCAGTAGTACCTCGGGACTAGCGGTCGGCAATGAGCAGTTCTTC. Encoded protein: CASSTSGLAVGNEQFF.

The rearrangement links TRBV28 to TRBJ1-5; D not resolved. Germline values: CDR1 MDHEN, CDR2 SYDVKM. There are 12 residues in the CDR3. Trimming took off 4 bases at V and 8 bases at J, with 9 bases between the two ends. The CDR3 bases are TGTGCCAGCAGTTCCCTCGGTGAGCCCCAGCATTTT. Translated, it gives CASSSLGEPQHF.

The table lists this clone with a few counts. The chain employs TRBV3-1 (or the pseudogene TRBV3-2) and TRBJ2-7; D remains unclear. The CDR3 is 11 amino acids. V was cut by 4 bases and J by 7 bases, with 8 bases left in between. In germline, CDR1 is LGHDT, CDR2 YNNKEL (reference sequence). The CDR3 DNA is TGTGCCAGCAGCCTAGGCCGGGAGCAGTACTTC. Protein sequence: CASSLGREQYF.

A single count supports this clone. The rearrangement joins TRBV29-1 to TRBJ2-5, with D possibly TRBD2 on 5 matching bases. Deletions cut 3 bases from V and 5 bases from J, with 13 bases between. Germline CDR1 and CDR2: SQVTM and ANQGSEA. CDR3 length: 13 residues. DNA for the CDR3: TGCAGCGTTGATCGAGGGTCTTGGGAGACCCAGTACTTC. Its translation is CSVDRGSWETQYF. The full variable domain, with the rest looked up from reference TRBV29-1 and TRBJ2-5, is SAVISQKPSRDICQRGTSLTIQCQVDSQVTMMFWYRQQPGQSLTLIATANQGSEATYESGFVIDKFPISRPNLTFSTLTVSNMSPEDSSIYLCSVDRGSWETQYFGPGTRLLVL.